One sample yielded the 3 T cell receptor beta chains listed below, sequenced in a study of blood T cell repertoires in COVID-19. Libraries were prepared by immunoSEQ multiplex PCR; TCRdb keeps only in-frame clonotypes and omits some of them. The sample gives about 170,000 clones, 70% to 90% of which show up once; roughly 8% is in the top ten. The sequencing input was peripheral blood. The source of these receptors is a man aged 35 to 55 who had recovered from COVID-19.

The chain carries TRBV6-6 and TRBJ1-1; 9 bases match TRBD1. This CDR3 has 13 amino acids. CDR1 is MNHNY and CDR2 is SVGAGI in the germline V gene (reference sequence). V was clipped by 6 bases and J by 6 bases; unmatched bases: 5. CDR3 coding DNA: TGTGCCAGCAGACGACAGGGGGAGGCTGAAGCTTTCTTT. It is translated as CASRRQGEAEAFF.

V gene TRBV7-9 combines with J gene TRBJ1-2, with D perhaps TRBD1 (5 bases). This CDR3 is 15 amino acids long. CDR1 is SEHNR, CDR2 FQNEAQ, per germline (reference sequence). The V end was cut by 5 bases, the J end by 2 bases, with 15 bases between. The CDR3, as DNA: TGTGCCAGCAGCGCCAGGCTTAGGGGCAACTATGGCTACACCTTC. This codes for CASSARLRGNYGYTF.

The J gene is TRBJ1-1, the V gene TRBV6-5; TRBD1 is a possible D gene (6 bases). The length of the CDR3 is 12 residues. Looked up from germline, CDR1 is MNHEY and CDR2 is SVGAGI. V lost 6 bases and J lost 4, with 9 bases in between. The CDR3 DNA reads TGTGCCAGCAGGAAAGGGGGCACTGAAGCTTTCTTT. Translation gives CASRKGGTEAFF.